The 21 T cell receptor beta chains in this list originate from one sample, sequenced in a study of cytomegalovirus exposure and HLA in healthy donors. TCRdb keeps only in-frame clones here, not all; method: immunoSEQ multiplex PCR. The sample consists of approximately 90,000 clones, approximately 96% of them appearing once. The sample consisted of PBMCs. Receptor source: a young man in good health and CMV-seronegative.

With respect to this clone: In the same sample, other DNA sequences code for this CDR3. The V gene is TRBV10-2, the J gene TRBJ1-1; D possibly corresponds to TRBD1 (5 bases). Trimming removed 0 bases at V and 2 bases at J, with 16 bases between. The CDR3 is 17 amino acids. Per the germline V gene, CDR1 is WSHSY and CDR2 is SAAADI. The CDR3 sequence: CASSESRGGNSNTEAFF. The CDR3 DNA reads as TGCGCCAGCAGTGAGTCGCGGGGGGGAAACTCCAACACTGAAGCTTTCTTT.

The genes are TRBV6-6 and TRBJ1-2, with 11 positions matching TRBD1. J lost 12 bases, V lost 6 bases, and 12 bases had no gene match. CDR1 and CDR2 from the germline V gene are MNHNY and SVGAGI (reference sequence). The CDR3 length is 14 residues. The CDR3 here is CASRTSRDRGLDTF. The CDR3 nucleotides are TGTGCCAGCAGGACATCCCGGGACAGGGGGTTAGACACCTTC.

CDR3 in DNA: TGTGCCAGCAGAAGGGGCCGAAGCACAGATACGCAGTATTTT. Translated: CASRRGRSTDTQYF. The gene calls are TRBV6-5 and TRBJ2-3; weak D call: TRBD1 (5 bases). In germline, CDR1 is MNHEY, CDR2 SVGAGI. This CDR3 is 14 amino acids long. V lost 6 bases to trimming and J lost 0 bases, with 10 bases between them.

The J gene is TRBJ2-7, the V gene TRBV5-3, with D maybe TRBD2 (6 bases). TRBV5-3 is an open reading frame, and its role is uncertain. Trimming cost V 4 bases and J 6 bases, with 17 bases left between them. The CDR3 is 14 amino acids. The chain's CDR3 is CARSRTPRGCEQYV. The CDR3, as DNA: TGTGCCAGAAGCCGCACCCCGCGGGGATGCGAGCAGTACGTC.

This chain uses TRBV18 with TRBJ2-2, with 8 bases aligning to TRBD2. Germline loops: CDR1 KGHSH, CDR2 LQKENI. V gave up 2 bases and J gave up 5 bases; unmatched junction bases: 4. The CDR3 is made up of 15 amino acids. The CDR3 nucleotides read TGTGCCAGCTCACCAAACGGGAGGGTGACCGGGGAGCTGTTTTTT. Translation gives CASSPNGRVTGELFF. Using reference TRBV18 and TRBJ2-2 for the parts outside the CDR3, the full variable domain is NAGVMQNPRHLVRRRGQEARLRCSPMKGHSHVYWYRQLPEEGLKFMVYLQKENIIDESGMPKERFSAEFPKEGPSILRIQQVVRGDSAAYFCASSPNGRVTGELFFGEGSRLTVL.

The chain carries TRBV15 and TRBJ2-6, with TRBD2 as a possible D gene (5 bases). V shed 1 base and J shed 0 bases, with 19 bases lying between them. The CDR3 sequence is 20 residues long. Looked up from germline, CDR1 is LNHNV and CDR2 is YYDKDF (reference sequence). CDR3 in DNA: TGTGCCACCAGCAGAGGCGGGCCTCTTCGGATGAACTCTGGGGCCAACGTCCTGACTTTC. Its protein product is CATSRGGPLRMNSGANVLTF. Combining the CDR3 with reference TRBV15 and TRBJ2-6 gives the whole variable domain DAMVIQNPRYQVTQFGKPVTLSCSQTLNHNVMYWYQQKSSQAPKLLFHYYDKDFNNEADTPDNFQSRRPNTSFCFLDIRSPGLGDTAMYLCATSRGGPLRMNSGANVLTFGAGSRLTVL.

This chain uses TRBV5-5 with TRBJ1-1; D perhaps matches TRBD1 (6 bases). The CDR3 has 14 amino acids. Germline assignment: CDR1 SGHKS and CDR2 YYEKEE (reference sequence). The V gene lost 4 bases and the J gene lost 5 bases, with 15 bases spanning the gap. This chain's CDR3 is CASSLNRVWTEAFF. In DNA form, the CDR3 reads TGTGCCAGCAGCCTAAACAGGGTATGGACTGAAGCTTTCTTT.

The V and J genes are TRBV28 and TRBJ1-5; D is ambiguous. Trimming shortened V by 7 bases and J by 3 bases, and 16 bases separated the two germline ends. CDR1 MDHEN and CDR2 SYDVKM come from the germline V gene. This CDR3 is 15 amino acids long. CDR3 sequence: CASTPSSMINQPQHF. The DNA of the CDR3 is TGTGCCAGCACCCCCTCCAGTATGATCAATCAGCCCCAGCATTTT.

The CDR3 spells CASSLYREPYTDTQYF. In DNA, the CDR3 is TGTGCCAGCAGCTTGTATAGGGAGCCCTACACAGATACGCAGTATTTT. The rearrangement uses TRBV7-2 and TRBJ2-3; the D gene is possibly TRBD2 (5 bases). This CDR3 has 16 amino acids. V lost 3 bases and J lost 2, with 15 bases in between. The germline CDR1 and CDR2 sequences are SGHTA and FQGNSA.

This rearrangement joins TRBV18 to TRBJ2-3, with 7 bases aligning to TRBD2. Germline V gene data show CDR1 as KGHSH and CDR2 as LQKENI. With 3 bases clipped from V and 0 bases from J, the junction kept 9 bases outside the gene matches. CDR3 length: 17 amino acids. CDR3 protein: CASSPVAGISSTDTQYF. CDR3 nucleotide sequence: TGTGCCAGCTCACCCGTAGCGGGTATTTCTAGCACAGATACGCAGTATTTT.

J is TRBJ2-1 and V is TRBV11-3; no reliable D call. V was shortened by 0 bases and J by 5 bases, with 11 bases between the two germline ends. CDR1 is SGHNT, CDR2 YENEEA, per germline. The CDR3 consists of 15 residues. The CDR3 region is CASSLDSLVDNEQFF. The CDR3 region has the DNA TGTGCCAGCAGCTTAGATAGCCTAGTCGACAATGAGCAGTTCTTC.

The rearrangement links TRBV9 to TRBJ1-2; 9 bases agree with TRBD1. J gave up 6 bases and V 0 bases, and 9 bases lay outside the gene matches. CDR1 is SGDLS, CDR2 YYNGEE, per germline. The CDR3 contains 16 residues. CDR3 DNA: TGTGCCAGCAGCGTAGCTCCGGACAGGGGTGAGAATGGCTACACCTTC. Translation: CASSVAPDRGENGYTF.

The gene calls are TRBV6-5 and TRBJ2-3; perhaps TRBD2 as D (5 bases). V lost 5 bases to trimming and J lost 8 bases, with 11 bases between them. The CDR3 is 12 residues long. The germline V gene has CDR1 MNHEY and CDR2 SVGAGI. The CDR3 is CASSTSKGTQYF. The CDR3 DNA is TGTGCCAGCAGTACTAGTAAGGGTACGCAGTATTTT.

The chain is built from TRBV5-6 and TRBJ2-3, with 9 positions matching TRBD1. Germline V CDR1 and CDR2: SGHDT, YYEEEE. J was trimmed by 3 bases and V by 1 base; bases with no gene match: 3. CDR3 size: 15 residues. CDR3 sequence: CASSLTGQGTDTQYF. The CDR3 nucleotides read TGTGCCAGCAGCTTGACAGGACAGGGGACAGATACGCAGTATTTT. Together with reference TRBV5-6 and TRBJ2-3, the CDR3 gives the full variable domain: DAGVTQSPTHLIKTRGQQVTLRCSPKSGHDTVSWYQQALGQGPQFIFQYYEEEERQRGNFPDRFSGHQFPNYSSELNVNALLLGDSALYLCASSLTGQGTDTQYFGPGTRLTVL.

This chain uses TRBV7-9 with TRBJ2-3; 9 bases are a match to TRBD1. The CDR3 spans 16 residues. The V segment lost 0 bases and the J segment 4 bases; nucleotides outside the gene matches: 5. Germline V gives CDR1 SEHNR, CDR2 FQNEAQ (reference sequence). CDR3 sequence reads: CASSLAGQGKADTQYF. In DNA, the CDR3 is TGTGCCAGCAGCTTAGCGGGACAGGGTAAAGCAGATACGCAGTATTTT.

The rearrangement links TRBV7-8 to TRBJ1-4; perhaps TRBD1 as D (5 bases). The CDR3 is made up of 15 amino acids. V lost 2 bases and J lost 7, with 14 bases in between. Germline CDR1 SGHVS, CDR2 FQNEAQ. CDR3 protein: CASSLLGGSGEKLFF. The CDR3, as DNA: TGTGCCAGCAGCTTACTCGGGGGGTCTGGTGAAAAACTGTTTTTT.

The chain links TRBV27 to TRBJ2-7, with 10 bases that match TRBD1. The CDR3 is made up of 12 amino acids. CDR1 MNHEY and CDR2 SMNVEV come from the germline V gene (reference sequence). The CDR3 region is CDPDRGQGEQYV. DNA of the CDR3: TGTGACCCTGACAGGGGGCAAGGGGAGCAGTACGTC.

The chain combines TRBV27 with TRBJ1-1, with D unclear. Germline CDR1 is MNHEY and CDR2 is SMNVEV (reference sequence). Trimming left V 3 bases short and J 6 bases short, with 11 bases between. The CDR3 sequence is 13 residues long. The DNA of the CDR3 is TGTGCCAGCAGTTTTGGTAGGCAGGCTGAAGCTTTCTTT. Translation gives CASSFGRQAEAFF.

The chain employs TRBV11-2 and TRBJ2-3; 7 bases match TRBD2. The V gene's germline CDR1 is SGHAT and CDR2 FQNNGV. J gave up 5 bases and V 8 bases, and 7 bases lay outside the gene matches. CDR3 length equals 13 residues. The CDR3 bases are TGTGCCAGCGTGAGCGGGACGGTAGATACGCAGTATTTT. Residues: CASVSGTVDTQYF.

The V and J genes are TRBV9 and TRBJ2-2, with 11 bases matching TRBD2. The length of the CDR3 is 16 residues. CDR1 SGDLS and CDR2 YYNGEE come from the germline V gene. The V gene end was trimmed by 4 bases and the J gene end by 7 bases; junction bases not matched to a gene: 9. CDR3 sequence (DNA): TGTGCCAGCAGCAGAGATGGGACTAGCGGTTACGGGGAGCTGTTTTTT. It translates to CASSRDGTSGYGELFF. Looking up the rest from reference TRBV9 and TRBJ2-2 gives the full variable domain: DSGVTQTPKHLITATGQRVTLRCSPRSGDLSVYWYQQSLDQGLQFLIQYYNGEERAKGNILERFSAQQFPDLHSELNLSSLELGDSALYFCASSRDGTSGYGELFFGEGSRLTVL.

The CDR3 is CSVDGLDDLETQYF. In DNA form, the CDR3 reads TGCAGCGTCGATGGACTAGACGACCTAGAGACCCAGTACTTC. The rearrangement joins TRBV29-1 to TRBJ2-5; the match to TRBD2 covers 7 bases. Trimming cost V 6 bases and J 4 bases; bases outside gene matches: 11. The CDR3 has 14 residues. The germline CDR1 and CDR2 sequences are SQVTM and ANQGSEA.